Listed below are T cell receptor beta chains from one sample, sequenced in a study of T cell therapy after organ transplantation. The assay was immunoSEQ multiplex PCR, and TCRdb's table has in-frame clones only and misses some. Here the sample spans 1,500 to 2,000 clones, approximately 89% being singletons. These TCRs' antigens remain unknown. Sequencing used CD8+ T cells from blood, obtained after autologous CMV-specific T cell therapy. All receptors derive from a human patient who had received a solid organ transplant and had CMV disease. A share of the T cells may be of graft donor origin. The conserved cysteine and the conserved F or W are not part of the CDR3 here.

j_gene: TRBJ2-7
v_gene: TRBV28
CDR3aa: ASRTTQGSYEQY

j_gene: TRBJ2-7
v_gene: TRBV28
CDR3aa: ASRRRTAYEQY

j_gene: TRBJ1-1
v_gene: TRBV4-3
CDR3aa: ASSQGSVGVMNTEAF

j_gene: TRBJ1-1
v_gene: TRBV30
CDR3aa: AWSEGVNTEAF

j_gene: TRBJ1-1
v_gene: TRBV6-5
CDR3aa: ASPTRGTNTEAF

j_gene: TRBJ2-3
v_gene: TRBV6-6
CDR3aa: ASRVGTGTSGDTQY

j_gene: TRBJ1-1
v_gene: TRBV7-9
CDR3aa: ASSFIGKGSEAF

j_gene: TRBJ1-1
v_gene: TRBV19
CDR3aa: ASSFGVGTEAF

j_gene: TRBJ1-1
v_gene: TRBV28
CDR3aa: ASSSLAGALLTEAF

j_gene: TRBJ2-3
v_gene: TRBV5-6
CDR3aa: ASSPSDRYPDTQY